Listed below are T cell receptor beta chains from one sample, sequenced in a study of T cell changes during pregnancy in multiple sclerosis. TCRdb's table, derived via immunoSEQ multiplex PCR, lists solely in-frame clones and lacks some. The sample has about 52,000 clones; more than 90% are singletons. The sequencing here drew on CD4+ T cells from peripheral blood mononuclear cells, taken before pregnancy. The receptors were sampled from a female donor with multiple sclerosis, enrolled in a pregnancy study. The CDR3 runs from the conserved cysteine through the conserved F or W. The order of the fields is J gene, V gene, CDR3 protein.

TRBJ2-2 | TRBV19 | CASLTSGYTGELFF
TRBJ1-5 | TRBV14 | CASSPPSRTDYSNQPQHF
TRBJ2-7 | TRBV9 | CASSAGGLAGSPNSPYEQYF
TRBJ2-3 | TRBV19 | CASSIAVTDTQYF
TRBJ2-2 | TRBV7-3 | CASSLLGQGATGELFF
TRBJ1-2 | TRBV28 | CASSLLPEIESAYGYTF
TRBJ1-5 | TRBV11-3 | CASSLVIWGQGNNQPQHF
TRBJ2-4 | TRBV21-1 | CASPLRAGTKNIQYF
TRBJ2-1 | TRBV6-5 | CASSDRGGNNEQFF
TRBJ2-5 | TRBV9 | CASSGRQGRETQYF
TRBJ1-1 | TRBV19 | CASSLLNTEAFF
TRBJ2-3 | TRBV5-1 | CASSNRPSPGLAGVLRTDTQYF
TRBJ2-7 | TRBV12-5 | CASGLVIALTYEQYF
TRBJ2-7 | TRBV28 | CASSGPTGAFYEQYF
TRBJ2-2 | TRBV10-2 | CASTLVENTGELFF
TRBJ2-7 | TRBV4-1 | CASSQDQGLTLSYEQYF
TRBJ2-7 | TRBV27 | CASSGTGLANEQYF
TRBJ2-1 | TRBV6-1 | CASSEGRRSHEQFF
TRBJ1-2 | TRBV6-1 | CASSENGRGGSNYGYTF
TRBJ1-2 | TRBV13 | CASSLGGGSSLGYGYTF
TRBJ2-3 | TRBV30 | CAWASGTSTDTQYF
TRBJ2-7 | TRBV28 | CASLQQGGNEQYF
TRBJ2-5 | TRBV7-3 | CASSAGAGAGQETQYF
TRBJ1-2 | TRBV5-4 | CASSWDRRGYTF
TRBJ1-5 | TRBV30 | CACTAGGLGPQHF
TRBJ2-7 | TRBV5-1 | CASSRSGGTNMYEQYF
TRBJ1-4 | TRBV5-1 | CASSLATGGEKLFF
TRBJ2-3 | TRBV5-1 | CASSPYGTGYTDTQYF
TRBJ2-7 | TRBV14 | CASSRGFGVLGEQYF
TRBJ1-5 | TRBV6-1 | CASSKQGYQPQHF
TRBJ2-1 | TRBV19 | CASSGRDRNFNEQFF
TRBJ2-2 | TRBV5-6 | CASSLTVAGGYTGELFF
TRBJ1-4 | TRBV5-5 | CASSDDRGEKLFF
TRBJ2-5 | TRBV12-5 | CASGLGRGETQYF
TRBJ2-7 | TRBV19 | CASSGSGAGYEQYF
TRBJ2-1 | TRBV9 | CASSVGPHSGNEQFF
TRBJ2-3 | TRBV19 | CASSIAYSSTDTQYF
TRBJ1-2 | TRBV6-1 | CASSEVSGGWGYTF
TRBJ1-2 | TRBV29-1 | CSARTRQVYGYTF
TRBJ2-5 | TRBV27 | CASSPGTVQETQYF
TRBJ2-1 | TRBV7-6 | CASSLPSERASSYNEQFF
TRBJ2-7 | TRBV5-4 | CASSLSTSGRSTHYEQYF
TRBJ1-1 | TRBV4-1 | CASSQGGVRTEAFF
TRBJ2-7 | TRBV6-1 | CASSRSYEQYF
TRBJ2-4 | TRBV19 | CATKQGKGKNIQYF
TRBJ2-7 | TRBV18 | CASSSWTVAGEQYF
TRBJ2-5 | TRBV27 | CASSPGRGRVETQYF
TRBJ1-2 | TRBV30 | CAWQVSTHGYTF
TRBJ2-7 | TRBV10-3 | CAIGKSTYEQYF
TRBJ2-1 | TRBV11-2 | CASSMNRHSYNEQFF
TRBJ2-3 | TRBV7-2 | CASSLGYGRAGDTQYF
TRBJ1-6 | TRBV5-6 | CASSLLAGSFSPLHF
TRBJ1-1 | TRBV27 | CASSLQGGWNTEAFF
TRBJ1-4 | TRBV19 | CASRSGYEKLFF
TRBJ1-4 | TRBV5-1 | CASQRTGGRGTNEKLFF
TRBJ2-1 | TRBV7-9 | CASSFPFGDNPLNEQFF